These 7 T cell receptor beta chains share one sample of origin, sequenced in a study of T cell repertoires in cytomegalovirus infection. No antigen is known for these receptors. MiXCR, run by TCRdb on the reads, gives a single entry per CDR3 protein. The sample has more than 300,000 distinct CDR3 sequences, just under 35% seen once. The sequencing here drew on cultured PBMCs, taken from culture after CMV antigen stimulation. The source is a human donor in good health (CMV status not recorded). Some clones in this sample may be carry-over from other donors' samples.

The gene calls are TRBV4-2 and TRBJ2-5, with 9 bases lining up with TRBD1. The CDR3 contains 17 residues. The trim removed 1 base at V and 5 bases at J, leaving 11 bases unmatched. Germline V lookup: CDR1 LGHNA, CDR2 YNFKEQ. This CDR3 is CASSQVVGGQGSETQYF. CDR3 sequence (DNA): TGTGCCAGCAGCCAAGTAGTAGGCGGACAGGGGAGTGAGACCCAGTACTTC.

This clonotype was seen more than once but under ten times. The CDR3 nucleotides are TGTGCCAGCAGCCCTTCCCAGGGCGACACTGAAGCTTTCTTT. This codes for CASSPSQGDTEAFF. This chain links TRBV5-4 with TRBJ1-1; weak D call: TRBD1 (5 bases). Trimming pared 4 bases from V and 3 bases from J, leaving 13 bases between. CDR1 and CDR2 (germline): SGHNT, YYREEE (reference sequence). This CDR3 is 14 amino acids long.

The count of this clonotype is one. The chain uses TRBV19 and TRBJ1-3, with 7 bases identical to TRBD1. Germline assignment: CDR1 LNHDA and CDR2 SQIVND (reference sequence). V lost 1 base and J lost 1; bases outside the gene matches: 4. This CDR3 comprises 16 residues. CDR3 sequence: CASSIGTGVSGNTIYF. The CDR3 DNA reads TGTGCCAGTAGTATAGGAACAGGGGTTTCTGGAAACACCATATATTTT.

This clonotype was detected a few times. The chain employs TRBV10-3 and TRBJ2-2, with a weak D call TRBD1 (5 bases). Trimming stripped 2 bases from V and 4 bases from J, with 8 bases between. Germline V gene sequence: CDR1 ENHRY, CDR2 SYGVKD. CDR3 length: 14 residues. CDR3 nucleotides: TGTGCCATCAGTGAGAGGGGTGGCACCGGGGAGCTGTTTTTT. Protein sequence: CAISERGGTGELFF.

This chain connects TRBV19 to TRBJ2-1; D gene ambiguous. In germline, CDR1 is LNHDA, CDR2 SQIVND (reference sequence). Trimming left V 3 bases short and J 2 bases short, with 14 bases between. The CDR3 is 16 residues long. DNA for the CDR3: TGTGCCAGTAGTATTTCCCGCGGAGTACCCTACAATGAGCAGTTCTTC. This encodes CASSISRGVPYNEQFF.

This sequence joins TRBV6-6 and TRBJ2-2, with TRBD2 as a possible D gene (6 bases). The germline V gene has CDR1 MNHNY and CDR2 SVGAGI (reference sequence). The length of the CDR3 is 15 residues. The V end was cut by 2 bases, the J end by 3 bases, with 10 bases between. In DNA, the CDR3 is TGTGCCAGCAGTTACGGGGGGATGGACACCGGGGAGCTGTTTTTT. Protein: CASSYGGMDTGELFF.

The chain recombines TRBV19 with TRBJ1-4; 7 bases match TRBD1. CDR1 and CDR2 (germline): LNHDA, SQIVND (reference sequence). This CDR3 spans 13 amino acids. V lost 5 bases to trimming and J lost 10 bases; unmatched junction nucleotides: 7. The CDR3 region is CASSRQGRGKLFF. CDR3 in DNA: TGTGCCAGTAGTCGACAGGGTCGGGGAAAACTGTTTTTT.